This T cell receptor beta chain was profiled in a study of shared clonotypes between healthy human individuals. Sequenced by immunoSEQ multiplex PCR; TCRdb stores in-frame clones only, minus some. The sample lists roughly 1,500,000 clones, 95% to 99% occurring once. This clone has only one observation. Germline CDR1 is MNHEY and CDR2 is SVGAGI. The CDR3 consists of 14 residues. The V end lost 4 bases, the J end lost 1 base, and 11 bases lay between the germline ends. The TCR originated in a man aged 30 to 39 in good health. The chain joins TRBV6-5 to TRBJ2-7, with D possibly matching TRBD2 (5 bases). The sample taken for sequencing was naive CD4+ T cells sorted from blood. Specified subset: CD45RA+ positively selected. In nucleotides, the CDR3 is TGTGCCAGCAGTTCATACGGGATTTCCTACGAGCAGTACTTC. Amino acids: CASSSYGISYEQYF.